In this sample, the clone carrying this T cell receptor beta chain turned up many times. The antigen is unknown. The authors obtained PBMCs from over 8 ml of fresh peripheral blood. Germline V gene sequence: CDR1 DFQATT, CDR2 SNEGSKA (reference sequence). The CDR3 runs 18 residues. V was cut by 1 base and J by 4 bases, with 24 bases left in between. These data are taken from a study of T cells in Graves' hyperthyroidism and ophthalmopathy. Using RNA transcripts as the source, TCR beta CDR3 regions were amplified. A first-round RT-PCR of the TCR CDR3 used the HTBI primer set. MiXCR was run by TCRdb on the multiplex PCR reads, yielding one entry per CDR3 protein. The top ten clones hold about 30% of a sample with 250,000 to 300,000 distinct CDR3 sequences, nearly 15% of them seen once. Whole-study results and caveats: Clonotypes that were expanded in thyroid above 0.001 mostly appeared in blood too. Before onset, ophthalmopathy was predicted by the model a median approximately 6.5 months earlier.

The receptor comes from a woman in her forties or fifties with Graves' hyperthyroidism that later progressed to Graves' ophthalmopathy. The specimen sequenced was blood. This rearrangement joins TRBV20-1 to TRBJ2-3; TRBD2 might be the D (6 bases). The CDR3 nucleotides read TGCAGTGCTAGAGGTTCCTCACTAGCCCATACGTTGCCAGATACGCAGTATTTT. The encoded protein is CSARGSSLAHTLPDTQYF.